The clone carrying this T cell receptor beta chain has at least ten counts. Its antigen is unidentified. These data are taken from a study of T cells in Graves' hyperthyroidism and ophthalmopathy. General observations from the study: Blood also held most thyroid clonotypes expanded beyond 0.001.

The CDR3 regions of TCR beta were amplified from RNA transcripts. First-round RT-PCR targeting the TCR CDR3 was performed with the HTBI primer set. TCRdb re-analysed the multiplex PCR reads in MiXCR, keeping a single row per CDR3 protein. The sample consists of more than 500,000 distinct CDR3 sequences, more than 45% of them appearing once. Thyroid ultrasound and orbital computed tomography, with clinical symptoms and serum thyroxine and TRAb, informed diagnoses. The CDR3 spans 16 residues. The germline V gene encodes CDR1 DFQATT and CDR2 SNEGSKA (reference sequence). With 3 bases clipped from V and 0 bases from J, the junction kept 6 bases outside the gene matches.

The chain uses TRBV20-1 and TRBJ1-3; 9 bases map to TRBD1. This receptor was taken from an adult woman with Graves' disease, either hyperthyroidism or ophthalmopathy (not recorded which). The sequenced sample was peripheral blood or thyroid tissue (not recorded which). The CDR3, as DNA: TGCAGTGCTAGCTTCGACAGGGGGACCTCTGGAAACACCATATATTTT. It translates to CSASFDRGTSGNTIYF.